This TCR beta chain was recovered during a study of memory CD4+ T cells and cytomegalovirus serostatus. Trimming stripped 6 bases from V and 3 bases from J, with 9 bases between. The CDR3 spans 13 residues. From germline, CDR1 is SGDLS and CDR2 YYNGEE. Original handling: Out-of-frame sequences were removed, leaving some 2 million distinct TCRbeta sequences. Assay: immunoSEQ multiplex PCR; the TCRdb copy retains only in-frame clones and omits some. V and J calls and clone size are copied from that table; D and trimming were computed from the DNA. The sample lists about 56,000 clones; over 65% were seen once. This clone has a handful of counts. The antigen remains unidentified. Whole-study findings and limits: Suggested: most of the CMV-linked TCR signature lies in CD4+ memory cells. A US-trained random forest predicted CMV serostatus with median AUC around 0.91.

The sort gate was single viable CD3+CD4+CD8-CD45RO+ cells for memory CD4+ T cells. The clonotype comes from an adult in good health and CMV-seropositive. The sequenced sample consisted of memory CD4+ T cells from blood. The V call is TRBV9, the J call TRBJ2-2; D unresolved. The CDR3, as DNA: TGTGCCAGCACAAACGGTCACACCGGGGAGCTGTTTTTT. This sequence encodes CASTNGHTGELFF.